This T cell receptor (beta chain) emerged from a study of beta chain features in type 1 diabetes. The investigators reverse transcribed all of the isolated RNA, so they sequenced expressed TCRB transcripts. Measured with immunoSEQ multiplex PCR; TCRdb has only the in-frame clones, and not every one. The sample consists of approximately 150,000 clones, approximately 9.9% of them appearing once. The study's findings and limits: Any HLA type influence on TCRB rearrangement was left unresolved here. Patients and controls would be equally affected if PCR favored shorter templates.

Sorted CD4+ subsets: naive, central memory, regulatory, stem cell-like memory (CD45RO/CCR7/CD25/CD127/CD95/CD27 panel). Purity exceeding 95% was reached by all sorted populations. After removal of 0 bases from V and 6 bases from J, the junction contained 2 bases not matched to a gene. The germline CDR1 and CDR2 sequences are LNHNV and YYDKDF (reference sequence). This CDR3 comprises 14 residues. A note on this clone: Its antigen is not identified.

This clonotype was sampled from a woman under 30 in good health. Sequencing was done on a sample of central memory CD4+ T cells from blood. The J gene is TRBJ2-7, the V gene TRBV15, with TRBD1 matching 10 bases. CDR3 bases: TGTGCCACCAGCAGAGAGGGACAGGGGATCGAGCAGTACTTC. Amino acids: CATSREGQGIEQYF.